Presented here are 20 T cell receptor beta chains from one specimen sequenced in a study of blood T cell repertoires in COVID-19 (dated by TCRdb to the early 2020s). The receptor library was made with the immunoSEQ multiplex PCR assay. In TCRdb, the immuneACCESS table is reduced to in-frame sequences with V and J assigned. These tables do not hold every clone; where another copy was compared, an unresolved V gene accounts for under half, and the others remain unexplained. The sample table records under 150,000 clones; approximately 82% of these occur just once. Over 2% of the sample is held by the ten biggest clonotypes. Sequenced sample: peripheral blood. The receptors originated from a man aged 30-40 years with acute or convalescent COVID-19.

In its sample, this clone was seen many times. This chain uses TRBV29-1 with TRBJ1-1; D is unclear. CDR3 length: 14 amino acids. With 1 base removed from V and 4 bases from J, the gap between germline ends came to 13 bases. Germline loops: CDR1 SQVTM, CDR2 ANQGSEA. The CDR3 DNA sequence: TGCAGCGTTGAAGGCCGGGGAAGCGGCACTGAAGCTTTCTTT. As protein: CSVEGRGSGTEAFF.

The chain carries TRBV11-2 and TRBJ2-1; D is possibly TRBD1 (6 bases). Germline-derived CDR1 and CDR2 are SGHAT and FQNNGV. CDR3 length: 11 residues. Deletions cut 7 bases from V and 10 bases from J, with 11 bases between. The CDR3 region is CASTSGVEQFF. The DNA for the CDR3 is TGTGCCAGCACCTCAGGGGTGGAGCAGTTCTTC.

This clone was counted once. The chain combines TRBV11-2 with TRBJ1-3, with D perhaps TRBD1 (5 bases). This CDR3 is built from 13 residues. With 1 base removed from V and 5 bases from J, the gap between germline ends came to 6 bases. CDR1 is SGHAT, CDR2 FQNNGV, per germline. The CDR3 region is CASSLGTRNTIYF. For the CDR3, the DNA is TGTGCCAGCAGCTTAGGGACAAGAAACACCATATATTTT.

The rearrangement uses TRBV19 and TRBJ1-2; D is uncertain. CDR1 LNHDA and CDR2 SQIVND come from the germline V gene (reference sequence). This CDR3 is 15 amino acids long. The germline V and J ends were trimmed by 0 bases and 3 bases, with 11 bases remaining between them. The CDR3 nucleotides are TGTGCCAGTAGTATAGACGTGGGCTTTGACTATGGCTACACCTTC. As protein: CASSIDVGFDYGYTF.

The J gene is TRBJ2-5, the V gene TRBV4-1; 8 bases are shared with TRBD1. CDR3 size: 17 residues. Germline trimming cut 4 bases from V and 5 bases from J; bases unmatched to any gene: 15. From germline, CDR1 is MGHRA and CDR2 YSYEKL. The CDR3 sequence: CASSLKDRDIAGETQYF. The CDR3 DNA reads TGCGCCAGCAGCCTTAAGGACAGGGACATAGCTGGCGAGACCCAGTACTTC.

J is TRBJ2-1 and V is TRBV4-3; D is uncertain. Germline V gene lookup returns CDR1 LGHNA and CDR2 YSLEER. Deletions cut 0 bases from V and 8 bases from J, with 11 bases between. This CDR3 is 14 amino acids long. This CDR3 is CASSQENSFHEQFF. CDR3 nucleotides: TGCGCCAGCAGCCAAGAGAACAGTTTCCATGAGCAGTTCTTC.

This sequence joins TRBV9 and TRBJ1-6; D not certain. Germline V gene data show CDR1 as SGDLS and CDR2 as YYNGEE. The CDR3 consists of 15 residues. The V end was cut by 0 bases, the J end by 1 base, with 5 bases between. In nucleotides, the CDR3 is TGTGCCAGCAGCGTAGCGGGGTCCTATAATTCACCCCTCCACTTT. It encodes CASSVAGSYNSPLHF.

The chain carries TRBV7-3 and TRBJ2-3, with D possibly TRBD1 on 6 matching bases. CDR3 length equals 16 residues. The V end lost 5 bases, the J end lost 5 bases, and 20 bases lay between the germline ends. Germline CDR1 reads SGHTA; CDR2 reads FQGTGA. DNA for the CDR3: TGTGCCAGCAGCCAACAGGGTAGTGGGGCCGGAGATACGCAGTATTTT. This encodes CASSQQGSGAGDTQYF. Drawing the rest from reference TRBV7-3 and TRBJ2-3, the complete variable domain is GAGVSQTPSNKVTEKGKYVELRCDPISGHTALYWYRQSLGQGPEFLIYFQGTGAADDSGLPNDRFFAVRPEGSVSTLKIQRTERGDSAVYLCASSQQGSGAGDTQYFGPGTRLTVL.

This chain links TRBV19 with TRBJ2-2, with a weak D call TRBD2 (7 bases). Germline CDR1 and CDR2: LNHDA and SQIVND (reference sequence). The CDR3 extends over 15 amino acids. The DNA of the CDR3 is TGTGTTTCGAGGGGGGTAGCGGGGAACACCGGGGAGCTGTTTTTT. Translation gives CVSRGVAGNTGELFF.

This clone occurred once. This chain connects TRBV9 to TRBJ1-1; 8 positions match TRBD1. This CDR3 is built from 15 residues. V gave up 4 bases and J gave up 3 bases; unmatched junction bases: 8. The germline gives CDR1 SGDLS, CDR2 YYNGEE. The CDR3 DNA reads as TGTGCCAGCAGCCCGAAGGACAGGGTGTACACTGAAGCTTTCTTT. This encodes CASSPKDRVYTEAFF.

This CDR3 reads CASSVEEGAWEKLFF. In nucleotides, the CDR3 is TGTGCCAGCAGCGTAGAGGAGGGAGCTTGGGAAAAACTGTTTTTT. The rearrangement joins TRBV9 to TRBJ1-4; no firm D call. The CDR3 consists of 15 residues. The germline gives CDR1 SGDLS, CDR2 YYNGEE. Trimming pared 0 bases from V and 8 bases from J, leaving 14 bases between. The variable domain in full, completed from reference TRBV9 and TRBJ1-4, reads DSGVTQTPKHLITATGQRVTLRCSPRSGDLSVYWYQQSLDQGLQFLIQYYNGEERAKGNILERFSAQQFPDLHSELNLSSLELGDSALYFCASSVEEGAWEKLFFGSGTQLSVL.

The chain carries TRBV9 and TRBJ2-5, with TRBD2 matching 8 bases. The germline V gene has CDR1 SGDLS and CDR2 YYNGEE. This CDR3 contains 15 residues. Trimming cost V 2 bases and J 1 base; bases outside gene matches: 4. The CDR3: CASSVRAGGQETQYF. The DNA for the CDR3 is TGTGCCAGCAGCGTCCGGGCGGGGGGCCAAGAGACCCAGTACTTC.

The J gene is TRBJ2-1, the V gene TRBV11-2, with 10 bases lining up with TRBD2. CDR1 is SGHAT and CDR2 is FQNNGV in the germline V gene. V shed 1 base and J 8 bases; nucleotides not matched to a gene: 14. The CDR3 loop spans 18 amino acids. This CDR3 is CASSLGGRAGGVWDEQFF. Written as DNA, the CDR3 is TGTGCCAGCAGCTTAGGAGGTAGAGCGGGAGGGGTCTGGGATGAGCAGTTCTTC.

The chain couples TRBV7-3 to TRBJ2-2, with 7 bases lining up with TRBD1. V lost 4 bases and J lost 6; bases outside the gene matches: 8. Germline values: CDR1 SGHTA, CDR2 FQGTGA. This CDR3 is 15 amino acids long. The CDR3 protein is CASSSRPGTAGELFF. CDR3 sequence (DNA): TGTGCCAGCAGCTCGAGACCCGGGACAGCCGGGGAGCTGTTTTTT.

The chain carries TRBV23-1 and TRBJ1-5; 9 bases match TRBD1. TRBV23-1 is an ORF, and what it does is uncertain. The CDR3 totals 15 residues. J gave up 4 bases and V 3 bases, and 4 bases lay outside the gene matches. DNA for the CDR3: TGCGCCAGCAGTCATCCTGGACAGGGGAATCAGCCCCAGCATTTT. This codes for CASSHPGQGNQPQHF.

V gene TRBV27 combines with J gene TRBJ2-5, with 7 bases matching TRBD1. CDR3 length: 15 residues. Looked up from germline, CDR1 is MNHEY and CDR2 is SMNVEV (reference sequence). The V segment lost 6 bases and the J segment 3 bases; nucleotides outside the gene matches: 10. The CDR3 DNA follows: TGTGCCAGCAGCCGGACAGGCTTCACCGAAGAGACCCAGTACTTC. Protein: CASSRTGFTEETQYF.

The rearrangement joins TRBV5-1 to TRBJ1-1, with D unresolved. The CDR3 runs 13 residues. Germline CDR1 and CDR2: SGHRS and YFSETQ. V lost 0 bases to trimming and J lost 4 bases, with 7 bases between them. The CDR3 spells CASSLDWSTEAFF. DNA of the CDR3: TGCGCCAGCAGCTTGGATTGGAGCACTGAAGCTTTCTTT.

This clone was detected once. The V gene is TRBV2, the J gene TRBJ2-4; D is possibly TRBD1 (5 bases). The V and J ends lost 7 bases and 16 bases respectively, with 23 bases between them. Germline CDR1 is SNHLY and CDR2 is FYNNEI. The CDR3 consists of 13 residues. The chain's CDR3 is CASIDSPDQGVYF. DNA of the CDR3: TGTGCCAGCATCGACTCCCCGGACCAGGGCGTCTACTTC.

This chain joins TRBV18 and TRBJ1-2; D is undetermined. The CDR3 is made up of 11 amino acids. The ends were cut back, 2 bases at V and 8 bases at J, with 6 bases in the middle. Germline V gene sequence: CDR1 KGHSH, CDR2 LQKENI. This CDR3 is CASSPAGGYTF. The DNA of the CDR3 is TGTGCCAGCTCACCAGCAGGAGGCTACACCTTC.

The chain joins TRBV5-4 to TRBJ2-7, with TRBD2 matching over 13 bases. Germline V lookup: CDR1 SGHNT, CDR2 YYREEE (reference sequence). Unmatched junction bases numbered 9, after V lost 0 bases and J lost 3 bases. The CDR3 totals 18 residues. The CDR3 DNA is TGTGCCAGCAGCTTGGTAACTAGCGGGGGGGCAGAAGTCTACGAGCAGTACTTC. It yields the protein CASSLVTSGGAEVYEQYF. The whole variable domain, remainder taken from reference TRBV5-4 and TRBJ2-7, is ETGVTQSPTHLIKTRGQQVTLRCSSQSGHNTVSWYQQALGQGPQFIFQYYREEENGRGNFPPRFSGLQFPNYSSELNVNALELDDSALYLCASSLVTSGGAEVYEQYFGPGTRLTVT.